This section outlines one TCR beta chain sequence together with its context. Its antigen is still unknown. This record belongs to a study of response to subunit inactivated influenza vaccine. Points from the study as a whole: There was a suggestion from the authors that each seasonal influenza vaccination recruits few new T cells.

The germline CDR1 and CDR2 sequences are DFQATT and SNEGSKA (reference sequence). V gave up 6 bases and J gave up 5 bases; unmatched junction bases: 15. The CDR3 runs to 17 residues. TCRdb fed the RT-PCR reads into MiXCR, producing one record per CDR3 protein. The data hold 610,000 or so distinct CDR3 sequences, with 11% to 15% observed a single time. The V and J genes are TRBV20-1 and TRBJ2-2, with 10 bases lining up with TRBD2. The source is a man in his fifties who received an inactivated influenza vaccine. Sequenced material: PBMCs from blood, taken 11 to 12 days after vaccination. The CDR3 spells CSAARGVAGGRTGELFF. For the CDR3, the DNA is TGCAGTGCAGCCCGGGGGGTAGCGGGAGGTCGTACCGGGGAGCTGTTTTTT.